The 23 T cell receptor beta chains below come from one sample, sequenced in a study of blood T cell repertoires in COVID-19. Profiling relied on immunoSEQ multiplex PCR, and the TCRdb table lists in-frame clones only, not all of them. The sample shows about 300,000 clones, around nine tenths of them seen only once. Sequenced: peripheral blood. All receptors come from a man in his 70s with acute or convalescent COVID-19.

The chain links TRBV29-1 to TRBJ1-4; 7 nucleotides line up with TRBD1. The CDR3 runs 14 residues. The junction had 9 bases not matched to a gene; V was cut back by 6 bases and J by 5 bases. Germline V lookup: CDR1 SQVTM, CDR2 ANQGSEA. The CDR3 sequence is CSVTPTGKNEKLFF. The CDR3 region has the DNA TGCAGCGTCACCCCGACAGGGAAAAATGAAAAACTGTTTTTT.

V gene TRBV7-8 combines with J gene TRBJ1-5; 8 positions agree with TRBD1. The CDR3 sequence is 14 residues long. The J segment lost 5 bases and the V segment lost 4 bases, leaving 4 bases of the junction unmatched. Germline CDR1 reads SGHVS; CDR2 reads FQNEAQ. The CDR3 spells CASSSGDRYQPQHF. The CDR3 region has the DNA TGTGCCAGCAGCTCGGGGGACAGGTATCAGCCCCAGCATTTT.

This chain uses TRBV4-2 with TRBJ1-1; 7 bases align to TRBD1. The CDR3 covers 14 residues. Germline lookup yields CDR1 LGHNA and CDR2 YNFKEQ. Trimming cost V 3 bases and J 1 base; bases outside gene matches: 2. CDR3 bases: TGTGCCAGCAGCCAGGGACAGTGGAACACTGAAGCTTTCTTT. This codes for CASSQGQWNTEAFF.

J is TRBJ1-6 and V is TRBV3-1 (or the pseudogene TRBV3-2); D possibly corresponds to TRBD1 (5 bases). CDR1 is LGHDT, CDR2 YNNKEL, per germline (reference sequence). The length of the CDR3 is 14 residues. Trimming shortened V by 3 bases and J by 9 bases, and 12 bases separated the two germline ends. In DNA form, the CDR3 reads TGTGCCAGCAGCCAGCCAGGGAAGAGTTCACCCCTCCACTTT. Translated, it gives CASSQPGKSSPLHF.

This chain connects TRBV2 to TRBJ2-1; 9 bases align to TRBD2. Germline CDR1 SNHLY, CDR2 FYNNEI. The trim removed 2 bases at V and 5 bases at J, leaving 7 bases unmatched. The CDR3 loop spans 16 amino acids. CDR3 sequence: CASSENRLAGNNEQFF. Written as DNA, the CDR3 is TGTGCCAGCAGTGAAAACCGGCTAGCGGGGAACAATGAGCAGTTCTTC.

This clone is a singleton in its sample. The V gene is TRBV30, the J gene TRBJ1-6; 7 nucleotides align to TRBD1. The CDR3 has 16 amino acids. CDR1 and CDR2 (germline): GTSNPN, SVGIG (reference sequence). V was pared by 2 bases and J by 5 bases, with 9 bases of the junction left unmatched. CDR3 residues: CAWSSIRGDDNSPLHF. The CDR3 nucleotides read TGTGCCTGGAGTTCCATCAGGGGGGACGATAATTCACCCCTCCACTTT.

CDR3: CSVFTTRLGEQYF. CDR3 DNA: TGCAGCGTTTTCACGACTAGGCTCGGCGAGCAGTACTTC. V and J are TRBV29-1 and TRBJ2-7; TRBD2 might be the D (6 bases). Trimming removed 5 bases from V and 6 bases from J, with 17 bases in between. Per the germline V gene, CDR1 is SQVTM and CDR2 is ANQGSEA. This CDR3 has 13 residues.

The chain is built from TRBV28 and TRBJ2-7; perhaps TRBD2 as D (7 bases). V lost 5 bases, J lost 0 bases, and 17 bases lay in between. This CDR3 has 16 residues. Germline CDR1 MDHEN, CDR2 SYDVKM. CDR3 residues: CASSNTKGGGSYEQYF. The CDR3 coding sequence is TGTGCCAGCAGTAATACCAAGGGGGGGGGCTCCTACGAGCAGTACTTC.

The chain is built from TRBV11-2 and TRBJ1-1; 9 bases align to TRBD1. The germline V gene encodes CDR1 SGHAT and CDR2 FQNNGV. This CDR3 has 15 residues. Losses at the gene ends were 3 bases for V and 5 bases for J; bases not matched to a gene: 7. The DNA of the CDR3 is TGTGCCAGCAGCTTTACGGACAGGGGAAATACTGAAGCTTTCTTT. It codes for CASSFTDRGNTEAFF.

The CDR3 DNA reads TGTGCCAGCAGCGTAGACAGGGCGTCGTACCAAGAGACCCAGTACTTC. Its protein product is CASSVDRASYQETQYF. This chain connects TRBV9 to TRBJ2-5, with a possible D match to TRBD1 (6 bases). V was pared by 0 bases and J by 0 bases, with 12 bases between. CDR3 length: 16 amino acids. Germline lookup yields CDR1 SGDLS and CDR2 YYNGEE.

The CDR3, as DNA: TGCGCCAGCAGCTTGTCGATGACAGGGGTTGATGAGCAGTTCTTC. Its protein product is CASSLSMTGVDEQFF. V is TRBV5-1 and J is TRBJ2-1; 8 positions match TRBD1. The germline V gene has CDR1 SGHRS and CDR2 YFSETQ. This CDR3 is 15 amino acids long. With V trimmed by 1 base and J by 8 bases, 8 bases remained unmatched.

This chain connects TRBV29-1 to TRBJ2-1; 8 positions agree with TRBD1. Trimming removed 7 bases from V and 6 bases from J; junction bases left unmatched: 11. The V gene's germline CDR1 is SQVTM and CDR2 ANQGSEA. The CDR3 has 14 residues. The CDR3 region has the DNA TGCAGCGGAAGACGACAGGGGATGGTCAATGAGCAGTTCTTC. Translating gives CSGRRQGMVNEQFF.

This chain connects TRBV29-1 to TRBJ2-2; a weak D match, TRBD2 (6 bases). CDR1 is SQVTM and CDR2 is ANQGSEA in the germline V gene. The CDR3 is 14 residues long. Trimming took 7 bases from V and 0 from J, leaving 12 bases between them. The CDR3 reads CSGGWGANTGELFF. The CDR3, as DNA: TGCAGCGGGGGTTGGGGGGCGAACACCGGGGAGCTGTTTTTT.

V usage is TRBV3-1 (or the pseudogene TRBV3-2) and J usage is TRBJ2-3; 12 positions match TRBD2. The CDR3 sequence is 17 residues long. After removal of 7 bases from V and 5 bases from J, the junction contained 13 bases not matched to a gene. Germline values: CDR1 LGHDT, CDR2 YNNKEL (reference sequence). The CDR3 sequence: CASTPSPSGGARDTQYF. The CDR3, as DNA: TGTGCCAGCACACCAAGCCCTAGCGGGGGGGCACGAGATACGCAGTATTTT.

The table lists this clone with a few counts. The chain combines TRBV24-1 with TRBJ2-2; a possible D gene is TRBD1 (6 bases). CDR3 size: 17 residues. The germline V gene has CDR1 KGHDR and CDR2 SFDVKD. Trimming took 3 bases from V and 7 from J, leaving 20 bases between them. The CDR3 region has the DNA TGTGCCACCAGTGATATAGGGGACACCCCAAACTTCGGGGAGCTGTTTTTT. Its protein is CATSDIGDTPNFGELFF.

The table lists this clone with a few counts. This chain uses TRBV30 with TRBJ1-6; D unclear. Germline V lookup: CDR1 GTSNPN, CDR2 SVGIG (reference sequence). V was pared by 3 bases and J by 7 bases, with 19 bases between. This CDR3 is built from 16 residues. In DNA form, the CDR3 reads TGTGCCTGGAGCCCCCGCGTCCCCCTAAGAAATTCACCCCTCCACTTT. Translation: CAWSPRVPLRNSPLHF.

This clone came up a few times. A junction end diverges from the germline sequence, so it may reflect a read error. The rearrangement joins TRBV5-5 to TRBJ2-1, with TRBD1 matching 8 bases. There are 15 residues in the CDR3. Germline CDR1 and CDR2: SGHKS and YYEKEE (reference sequence). This CDR3 reads CASSLDRVRYNEQFF. CDR3 sequence (DNA): TGTGCCAGCAGTTTGGACAGGGTCCGTTACAATGAGCAGTTCTTC.

V usage is TRBV7-9 and J usage is TRBJ2-5; 9 bases are a match to TRBD1. The CDR3 is 15 amino acids. V lost 5 bases and J lost 5; bases outside the gene matches: 9. CDR1 SEHNR and CDR2 FQNEAQ come from the germline V gene (reference sequence). CDR3 sequence (DNA): TGTGCCAGCAGCCCCGGGACAGGGAGTTGGGAGACCCAGTACTTC. Its translation: CASSPGTGSWETQYF.

CDR3 DNA sequence: TGTGCCAGCAGCTCCGGGACAGGGAGTCCAAACACCATATATTTT. This translates into CASSSGTGSPNTIYF. This chain links TRBV7-9 with TRBJ1-3; TRBD1 matches 9 bases. V dropped 4 bases and J dropped 6; count of bases not matched to a gene: 7. This CDR3 contains 15 residues. Germline CDR1 reads SEHNR; CDR2 reads FQNEAQ (reference sequence).

Written as DNA, the CDR3 is TGTGCCAGCAGCCCAAGGACAGGGGGCATTTTTTTTGGCTACACCTTC. Translation gives CASSPRTGGIFFGYTF. The rearrangement uses TRBV7-2 and TRBJ1-2, with 11 positions matching TRBD1. Germline CDR1 reads SGHTA; CDR2 reads FQGNSA. This CDR3 region has 16 residues. Trimming at V came to 5 bases and at J to 7 bases, leaving 12 bases not matched to a gene. Based on the CDR3 plus reference TRBV7-2 and TRBJ1-2, the full variable domain is GAGVSQSPSNKVTEKGKDVELRCDPISGHTALYWYRQSLGQGLEFLIYFQGNSAPDKSGLPSDRFSAERTGGSVSTLTIQRTQQEDSAVYLCASSPRTGGIFFGYTFGSGTRLTVV.

The chain has TRBV7-2 and TRBJ2-3; unclear D gene. The CDR3 length is 15 residues. Trimming stripped 2 bases from V and 2 bases from J, with 11 bases between. CDR1 SGHTA and CDR2 FQGNSA come from the germline V gene. Here the CDR3 reads CASSLRFVNTDTQYF. CDR3 in DNA: TGTGCCAGCAGCTTACGGTTCGTGAACACAGATACGCAGTATTTT.

The chain carries TRBV21-1 and TRBJ1-5; the DNA was not compared with TRBD1, the D call given in the table. TRBV21-1 is a listed pseudogene. This CDR3 is 13 amino acids long. In nucleotides, the CDR3 is TGTGCCAGCAGCAGGAAAGGGGATCAGCCCCAGCATTTT. Translated, it gives CASSRKGDQPQHF.

The chain carries TRBV19 and TRBJ1-6; D is uncertain. Trimming shortened V by 6 bases and J by 10 bases, and 16 bases separated the two germline ends. The germline V gene has CDR1 LNHDA and CDR2 SQIVND (reference sequence). The CDR3 has 14 amino acids. This chain's CDR3 is CASSVRGTESPLHF. The CDR3 bases are TGTGCCAGTAGCGTCCGGGGAACGGAGTCACCCCTCCACTTT.